The T cell receptor (beta chain) described here comes from a study of graft-versus-host responses after intestinal transplantation (dated by TCRdb to the early 2020s). Some background on the complete study: Recipients received multivisceral, liver-intestinal, or isolated intestinal transplants. To identify alloreactive clones, pre-transplant mixed lymphocyte reaction products were sequenced and then compared with unstimulated pre-transplant donor and recipient T cells. Anti-thymocyte globulin induction was given to all recipients, followed by maintenance tacrolimus and steroids for approximately three years. Rather than going through the commercial service, samples from a few later patients were sequenced in-house on an Illumina MiSeq and processed with MiXCR. A peak of at least 4% donor T cells among recipient peripheral blood mononuclear cells was the definition used for donor T cell macrochimerism. After intestinal transplantation, graft-versus-host and host-versus-graft alloreactive T cell clones were followed in the graft, circulation and bone marrow using bulk TCR-beta CDR3 sequencing. Of the 20 to 30 intestinal transplant recipients enrolled in the cohort, one of whom was a retransplant, a few patients without pretransplant specimens were excluded. General study outcomes and caveats: The conclusions were limited by the relatively low number and heterogeneity of the intestinal transplant patients. In the allografts of patients with donor T cell macrochimerism, GvH to HvG T cell clonal ratios were high. Early after transplant, declines in HvG clones were associated with peak levels of circulating GvH clones. GvH clones were found in recipient bone marrow, and some of the GvH clones appeared earlier in ileal mucosa or blood, which is consistent with an intestinal mucosal origin.

Library preparation employed the immunoSEQ multiplex PCR assay. In most patients, genomic DNA was isolated using the Qiagen DNeasy Blood and Tissue Kit and sent frozen to Adaptive Biotechnologies for TCR sequencing. Adaptive Biotechnologies carried out high-throughput TCR-beta CDR3 sequencing of genomic DNA for most patients. Per the authors' processing: TCR sequencing data for 15 to 20 patients were retrieved from Adaptive's ImmunoSEQ software; a few other patients were processed with MiXCR and VDJtools. To correct CD4 versus CD8 sorting errors, any sequence found in both subsets at a frequency ratio below 5:1 was removed. CDR3 nucleotide sequences shared between donor and recipient were removed because their origin could not be assigned. To be classed as alloreactive, a clone needed at least 2-fold expansion over unstimulated cells and a minimum CFSE-low frequency of 0.002% (template counts) or 0.001% (read counts). Clones were considered mappable if detected in sequenced pre-transplant spleen, lymph node, or MLR CFSE-low populations of the donor or recipient. Cumulative frequency of alloreactive clones was calculated as a percentage of all sequences weighted by copy number. TCRdb carries this immuneACCESS record with in-frame sequences only. Its versions omit some clonotypes, under half of them owing to an unresolved V gene in the studies checked, with the rest unexplained. The V and J calls and clone size come from that table; D and trimming were worked out from the DNA. Recorded for this sample are approximately 85,000 clones; approximately 92% of them occurred a single time. In total, the top ten clones hold about 1.1% of the sample.

What this sample's time point label stands for: cells obtained before transplantation from donor or recipient. CD3+CD4+ and CD3+CD8+ populations were FACS-sorted from unstimulated pre-transplant donor and recipient cells taken from spleen or lymph nodes. The CDR3 runs 14 amino acids, cysteine and phenylalanine included. The DNA shown is the 42-base CDR3, in frame from base 1. The germline V gene encodes CDR1 MNHEY and CDR2 SMNVEV (reference sequence). A distance of 12 bases separates the germline ends of V and J, which lose 7 bases and 3 bases respectively. This clone appeared once. Its specific antigen is unknown. No much larger clone is present one base from it, and per-base qualities are unavailable.

Sequencing was performed on unstimulated CD8+ T cells sorted from spleen or lymph node cells, taken before transplant. Rearrangement joined TRBV27 to TRBJ2-2; the D gene cannot be named for sure. The TCR comes from a human donor who was the organ donor for an intestinal transplant. This receptor carries the CDR3 CASTTPHYTGELFF. The bases read TGTGCCAGCACCACCCCCCACTACACCGGGGAGCTGTTTTTT.